The 22 T cell receptor beta chains below come from one sample, sequenced in a study of PD-1 blockade in classical Hodgkin lymphoma. With no exception, relapse followed autologous stem cell transplantation in all patients, and brentuximab vedotin exposure varied. The method was immunoSEQ multiplex PCR; TCRdb's version includes in-frame clones alone and lacks a portion of them. The sample contains some 11,000 clones, approximately 80% of which appear only once. The input for sequencing was peripheral blood mononuclear cells (PBMCs), taken before the second cycle of nivolumab. These receptors all stem from a human donor with classical Hodgkin lymphoma.

The genes are TRBV14 and TRBJ2-4; D remains unclear. Germline-derived CDR1 and CDR2 are SGHDN and FVKESK. V lost 2 bases to trimming and J lost 8 bases, with 4 bases between them. This CDR3 has 11 residues. CDR3 region: CASSQKDIQYF. CDR3 DNA sequence: TGTGCCAGCAGCCAAAAGGACATTCAGTACTTC. Together with reference TRBV14 and TRBJ2-4, the CDR3 gives the full variable domain: EAGVTQFPSHSVIEKGQTVTLRCDPISGHDNLYWYRRVMGKEIKFLLHFVKESKQDESGMPNNRFLAERTGGTYSTLKVQPAELEDSGVYFCASSQKDIQYFGAGTRLSVL.

This clone qualifies as medium-sized. The V call is TRBV5-5, the J call TRBJ1-2; D ambiguous. V was trimmed by 7 bases and J by 2 bases, leaving 15 bases between them. This CDR3 spans 14 amino acids. Germline V gene sequence: CDR1 SGHKS, CDR2 YYEKEE (reference sequence). The CDR3 DNA sequence: TGTGCCAGCGGACCCGGGTTGAGGAACTATGGCTACACCTTC. It encodes CASGPGLRNYGYTF. The full variable domain, completed using reference TRBV5-5 and TRBJ1-2, is DAGVTQSPTHLIKTRGQQVTLRCSPISGHKSVSWYQQVLGQGPQFIFQYYEKEERGRGNFPDRFSARQFPNYSSELNVNALLLGDSALYLCASGPGLRNYGYTFGSGTRLTVV.

This clone was counted a few times. V is TRBV5-1 and J is TRBJ2-1; D gene unclear. Trimming shortened V by 0 bases and J by 0 bases, and 7 bases separated the two germline ends. CDR3 length equals 15 residues. Germline V lookup: CDR1 SGHRS, CDR2 YFSETQ. The CDR3 coding sequence is TGCGCCAGCAGCTTGGGACGGAGCTCCTACAATGAGCAGTTCTTC. Its protein product is CASSLGRSSYNEQFF.

The gene calls are TRBV18 and TRBJ1-1; tentative D call: TRBD1 (6 bases). The V and J ends lost 6 bases and 1 base respectively, with 18 bases between them. Germline lookup yields CDR1 KGHSH and CDR2 LQKENI. The CDR3 runs 16 residues. CDR3 coding DNA: TGTGCCAGCTCCAGGGAGGGGGAAGGCAGGAACACTGAAGCTTTCTTT. Residues: CASSREGEGRNTEAFF.

The genes are TRBV15 and TRBJ2-1; 8 nucleotides line up with TRBD2. CDR1 is LNHNV and CDR2 is YYDKDF in the germline V gene (reference sequence). The CDR3 runs 16 residues. With 0 bases clipped from V and 8 bases from J, the junction kept 9 bases outside the gene matches. The CDR3 sequence: CATSRDLGSGSDEQFF. DNA for the CDR3: TGTGCCACCAGCAGAGATCTCGGGAGCGGGAGTGATGAGCAGTTCTTC.

The J gene is TRBJ2-2, the V gene TRBV6-6; 9 bases are a match to TRBD2. This CDR3 comprises 14 residues. Germline V gene sequence: CDR1 MNHNY, CDR2 SVGAGI (reference sequence). Trimming took 11 bases from V and 0 from J; bases not matched to a gene: 4. CDR3 DNA sequence: TGTGCCGTTCTAGCGGGACCGAACACCGGGGAGCTGTTTTTT. Amino acids: CAVLAGPNTGELFF.

The chain carries TRBV10-2 and TRBJ1-4, with D possibly TRBD1 on 6 matching bases. The CDR3 sequence is 16 residues long. V shed 3 bases and J shed 0 bases, with 11 bases lying between them. Germline loops: CDR1 WSHSY, CDR2 SAAADI. The CDR3 loop reads CASSDERQATNEKLFF. The CDR3 bases are TGCGCCAGCAGTGATGAAAGACAGGCAACTAATGAAAAACTGTTTTTT.

The V call is TRBV7-9, the J call TRBJ1-1; TRBD1 matches 7 bases. The CDR3 is made up of 15 amino acids. After removal of 5 bases from V and 4 bases from J, the junction contained 10 bases not matched to a gene. Germline lookup yields CDR1 SEHNR and CDR2 FQNEAQ (reference sequence). In DNA, the CDR3 is TGTGCCAGCAGCCAACAAGGGGGCGGGAGCACTGAAGCTTTCTTT. This codes for CASSQQGGGSTEAFF.

The rearrangement links TRBV6-5 to TRBJ1-2, with D perhaps TRBD1 (5 bases). With 6 bases removed from V and 8 bases from J, the gap between germline ends came to 19 bases. Germline V gives CDR1 MNHEY, CDR2 SVGAGI. CDR3 length: 14 residues. The CDR3 reads CASRPDLGGWGYTF. CDR3 in DNA: TGTGCCAGCAGACCGGACTTGGGGGGATGGGGCTACACCTTC.

This sequence joins TRBV28 and TRBJ2-1; possible D gene TRBD1, 5 bases. CDR3 size: 16 residues. Germline-derived CDR1 and CDR2 are MDHEN and SYDVKM. V was clipped by 9 bases and J by 6 bases, with 24 bases between them. The CDR3 spells CASHPLGASWGNEQFF. The CDR3 nucleotides read TGTGCCAGTCACCCCCTTGGGGCTTCTTGGGGCAATGAGCAGTTCTTC. Combining the CDR3 with reference TRBV28 and TRBJ2-1 gives the whole variable domain DVKVTQSSRYLVKRTGEKVFLECVQDMDHENMFWYRQDPGLGLRLIYFSYDVKMKEKGDIPEGYSVSREKKERFSLILESASTNQTSMYLCASHPLGASWGNEQFFGPGTRLTVL.

The rearrangement uses TRBV10-3 and TRBJ2-7; the match to TRBD2 covers 12 bases. Per germline, CDR1 ENHRY and CDR2 SYGVKD. V shed 7 bases, J shed 7 bases, and the junction held 23 bases outside the gene matches. This CDR3 region has 19 residues. CDR3 sequence (DNA): TGTGCCATCAAACCTGGACAGGGGGGACTAGCGGGCACAGAGAAAGAGCAGTACTTC. Amino acid sequence: CAIKPGQGGLAGTEKEQYF.

The chain is built from TRBV5-1 and TRBJ2-3; a weak D match, TRBD2 (5 bases). Germline-derived CDR1 and CDR2 are SGHRS and YFSETQ. Trimming removed 2 bases from V and 1 base from J, with 8 bases in between. The CDR3 spans 14 residues. The CDR3 loop reads CASSFTAGTDTQYF. The CDR3 DNA reads as TGCGCCAGCAGCTTCACAGCGGGCACAGATACGCAGTATTTT.

CDR3 bases: TGTGCCAGCAGCCTAGCAGGGGGGAGCAATCAGCCCCAGCATTTT. This sequence encodes CASSLAGGSNQPQHF. This rearrangement joins TRBV27 to TRBJ1-5; 7 nucleotides agree with TRBD1. J lost 1 base, V lost 6 bases, and 6 bases had no gene match. The CDR3 is 15 amino acids. Germline CDR1 MNHEY, CDR2 SMNVEV (reference sequence).

The CDR3 DNA follows: TGTGCCATCAGTGAGACTACGGCTTGGGGCACTGAAGCTTTCTTT. Translated, it gives CAISETTAWGTEAFF. The chain employs TRBV10-3 and TRBJ1-1, with D unresolved. Trimming left V 2 bases short and J 4 bases short, with 14 bases between. CDR1 is ENHRY and CDR2 is SYGVKD in the germline V gene. The CDR3 is made up of 15 amino acids.

The chain is built from TRBV5-1 and TRBJ2-1, with 11 bases identical to TRBD2. The CDR3 is 22 amino acids. The germline V gene encodes CDR1 SGHRS and CDR2 YFSETQ. After removal of 2 bases from V and 2 bases from J, the junction contained 21 bases not matched to a gene. CDR3 loop: CASSFPGLAETTQLRAYNEQFF. CDR3 sequence (DNA): TGCGCCAGCAGCTTTCCGGGACTAGCGGAGACCACTCAGCTGAGGGCCTACAATGAGCAGTTCTTC.

CDR3: CASSQVYVLPYNEQFF. The CDR3 DNA follows: TGCGCCAGCAGCCAAGTGTACGTTTTACCCTACAATGAGCAGTTCTTC. The genes are TRBV4-1 and TRBJ2-1; D unresolved. Germline lookup yields CDR1 MGHRA and CDR2 YSYEKL. With 1 base removed from V and 2 bases from J, the gap between germline ends came to 12 bases. This CDR3 contains 16 residues.

V is TRBV6-1 and J is TRBJ2-1; no firm D call. Deletions cut 5 bases from V and 4 bases from J, with 15 bases between. Germline V CDR1 and CDR2: MNHNS, SASEGT. The CDR3 spans 15 residues. In nucleotides, the CDR3 is TGTGCCAGCAGTATTGGAGTCCCGAAATACAATGAGCAGTTCTTC. Translation: CASSIGVPKYNEQFF.

The V call is TRBV11-2, the J call TRBJ1-4, with D possibly being TRBD1 (5 bases). Between the trimmed V and J ends, which lost 5 bases and 4 bases, there was a span of 23 bases. Germline V lookup: CDR1 SGHAT, CDR2 FQNNGV. This CDR3 spans 18 amino acids. The CDR3: CASSAHQGAGRFNEKLFF. The CDR3, as DNA: TGTGCCAGCAGCGCGCATCAAGGGGCGGGGAGGTTTAATGAAAAACTGTTTTTT.

V gene TRBV2 combines with J gene TRBJ2-7; D gene uncertain. CDR1 is SNHLY, CDR2 FYNNEI, per germline. Trimming left V 7 bases short and J 0 bases short, with 13 bases between. The CDR3 is 14 amino acids. The CDR3: CASTARINSYEQYF. CDR3 nucleotide sequence: TGTGCCAGCACTGCCAGGATTAACTCCTACGAGCAGTACTTC.

The rearrangement uses TRBV27 and TRBJ2-1; D gene ambiguous. This CDR3 is 13 amino acids long. The germline V and J ends were trimmed by 3 bases and 4 bases, with 7 bases remaining between them. Germline V gives CDR1 MNHEY, CDR2 SMNVEV (reference sequence). CDR3 in amino acids: CASSFEGYNEQFF. CDR3 in DNA: TGTGCCAGCAGTTTCGAAGGGTACAATGAGCAGTTCTTC.

V is TRBV5-1 and J is TRBJ2-3; 10 positions agree with TRBD2. The V and J ends lost 4 bases and 4 bases, in that order; junction bases with no gene match: 3. The CDR3 loop spans 14 amino acids. The V gene's germline CDR1 is SGHRS and CDR2 YFSETQ. The CDR3 spells CASSTGLASDTQYF. The CDR3 DNA follows: TGCGCCAGCAGCACGGGACTAGCGTCAGATACGCAGTATTTT.

In DNA form, the CDR3 reads TGTGCCAGCAGCTTGTATGGATTGATGAACACTGAAGCTTTCTTT. Encoded protein: CASSLYGLMNTEAFF. The V gene is TRBV5-8, the J gene TRBJ1-1; D gene unclear. The CDR3 is 15 amino acids. Trimming pared 1 base from V and 0 bases from J, leaving 10 bases between. Per the germline V gene, CDR1 is SGHTS and CDR2 is YDEGEE.